This T cell receptor beta chain emerged from a study of graft-versus-host responses after intestinal transplantation. Study-wide findings and caveats: There was an association between peak levels of circulating GvH clones and early post-transplant HvG declines. GvH clones detected in recipient marrow included some appearing first in ileum or blood.

The CDR3 runs 12 residues. CDR1 is SQVTM, CDR2 ANQGSEA, per germline. Trimming removed 6 bases at V and 2 bases at J, with 11 bases between. Profiling relied on immunoSEQ multiplex PCR, and the TCRdb table lists in-frame clones only, not all of them. The sample comprises 86,000 or so clones, about 90% of which are singletons, and 5% to 6.5% rests with the top ten. Of note for this clone: Its target is not known.

The input for sequencing was unstimulated CD8+ T cells sorted from spleen or lymph node cells, taken before intestinal transplant. The chain employs TRBV29-1 and TRBJ2-7, with D unclear. This TCR was sampled from a human donor who received an intestinal transplant. CDR3 region: CSVADNPYEQYF. In DNA, the CDR3 is TGCAGCGTCGCTGACAACCCCTACGAGCAGTACTTC.